The present entry profiles one T cell receptor (beta chain) with its context. Its antigen specificity is not known. Base qualities are missing; no much larger clone stands one base away. The sample belongs to a study of CD8 T cells in Susac syndrome (dated by TCRdb to the late 2010s). For the wider study: Whether CD8+ T cell activation and differentiation in Susac syndrome was antigen driven was tested using repertoire sequencing. Clonality of the CD8+ T cell repertoire was compared between over 10 healthy donors, approximately 14 Susac syndrome patients and under 19 multiple sclerosis patients.

CDR1 and CDR2, looked up from the germline V gene, are SGHRS and YFSETQ. V gives up 3 bases and J gives up 10 bases, and the segment between their germline ends measures 20 bases. The CDR3 holds 15 amino acids from the cysteine to the phenylalanine. The read is trimmed to its CDR3 DNA, 45 bases read in frame from base 1. The paper as a whole reports these results and caveats: The number of individuals in the TCR sequencing and HLA analysis was acknowledged as relatively small.

RNA was extracted using the RNeasy kit, and roughly 0.5 to 1 microgram was reverse transcribed with random hexamers. The immunoSEQ multiplex PCR assay, covering 54 Vbeta and 13 Jbeta segments, was used to amplify TCR beta CDR3 regions. Bias from PCR amplification was corrected by using a synthetic template baseline for primer optimization and for computational correction. The study's own analysis went as follows. Only productive sequences were kept, with reads annotated to V, D and J genes according to IMGT and analyzed in immunoSEQ Analyzer. Clonality was calculated as one minus the Shannon entropy normalized by log2 of the number of productive unique sequences. Public and private clones were assessed among the 100 most prevalent clones of each patient and control. Clones were defined as Susac-specific when absent from the healthy and MS cohorts, from 1,000 to 1,100 published viral clones and from other ImmuneACCESS disease sequences. In TCRdb, the public reads were trimmed at Q25 with fastp and aligned with MiXCR, with productive beta chains retained. Each entry is one CDR3 protein sequence, shown with its most common DNA and genes. The V and J calls and clone size are TCRdb's, not the authors'. The sample yields tens of thousands of distinct CDR3 sequences; approximately 92% were counted once. The top ten clones comprise approximately 0.21% of the sample.

Peripheral blood CD8+ and CD4+ T cells from healthy donors, Susac syndrome patients and multiple sclerosis patients were profiled using high-throughput TCR beta sequencing. The healthy donors served as controls matched for age and sex. Bulk CD8+ and CD4+ T cells were purified magnetically by negative isolation, whereas CD8+ TEMRA cells were enriched by FACS. Blood was drawn into EDTA tubes, processed within 24 hours, and PBMCs were isolated by density gradient centrifugation. PBMCs intended for TCR sequencing were frozen in liquid nitrogen and were later thawed in a 37 degrees C water bath. The sorted or isolated CD4+, CD8+ and CD8+ TEMRA cells had a purity of 90% or higher.

This clonotype was obtained from a human donor in good health. The chain employs TRBV5-1 and TRBJ2-1; TRBD2 is perhaps the D gene, given 6 matching bases. Sequencing was carried out using CD8+ T cells from PBMCs. The base sequence is TGCGCCAGCAGCTCGACGGCGGGGTTGGTTCTGGAGCAGTTCTTC. This codes for CASSSTAGLVLEQFF. Here the CDR3 is joined to the reference TRBV5-1 and TRBJ2-1 genes, and the full variable domain is: KAGVTQTPRYLIKTRGQQVTLSCSPISGHRSVSWYQQTPGQGLQFLFEYFSETQRNKGNFPGRFSGRQFSNSRSEMNVSTLELGDSALYLCASSSTAGLVLEQFFGPGTRLTVL.